One sample yielded the 4 T cell receptor beta chains listed below, sequenced in a study of cytotoxic CD8 clonotypes in ibrutinib-treated CLL. Assay: immunoSEQ multiplex PCR; the TCRdb copy retains only in-frame clones and omits some. Of some 140,000 clones in the sample, approximately 80% are singletons; the top ten hold over 10%. The starting material was PBMCs, obtained after 12 months of ibrutinib treatment. The receptor source for this set is a human donor with chronic lymphocytic leukemia.

The V call is TRBV28, the J call TRBJ1-2, with a tentative D call TRBD1 (5 bases). Deletions cut 2 bases from V and 7 bases from J, with 17 bases between. The CDR3 extends over 15 amino acids. Per germline, CDR1 MDHEN and CDR2 SYDVKM. The DNA for the CDR3 is TGTGCCAGCAGTTTAGAGACCGAGGGGCTTGGTGGCTACACCTTC. Residues: CASSLETEGLGGYTF.

This clone is a singleton in its sample. The chain has TRBV5-1 and TRBJ1-1, with TRBD1 identical over 10 bases. Per the germline V gene, CDR1 is SGHRS and CDR2 is YFSETQ. Losses at the gene ends were 3 bases for V and 7 bases for J; bases not matched to a gene: 3. This CDR3 comprises 13 residues. CDR3 region: CASSSGQGSEAFF. The CDR3 DNA is TGCGCCAGCAGCTCGGGACAGGGGAGTGAAGCTTTCTTT.

The chain joins TRBV19 to TRBJ1-1; 10 bases fit TRBD1. Germline-derived CDR1 and CDR2 are LNHDA and SQIVND (reference sequence). V gave up 7 bases and J gave up 0 bases; unmatched junction bases: 8. This CDR3 comprises 16 residues. The CDR3 region is CASTMGQGLMNTEAFF. The CDR3 DNA reads as TGTGCCAGTACGATGGGACAGGGGCTTATGAACACTGAAGCTTTCTTT. The full variable domain, in which reference TRBV19 and TRBJ1-1 provide the parts outside the CDR3, is DGGITQSPKYLFRKEGQNVTLSCEQNLNHDAMYWYRQDPGQGLRLIYYSQIVNDFQKGDIAEGYSVSREKKESFPLTVTSAQKNPTAFYLCASTMGQGLMNTEAFFGQGTRLTVV.

CDR3 region: CASSSGTSGRALADTQYF. CDR3 sequence (DNA): TGTGCCAGCAGCTCCGGGACTAGCGGGAGGGCCCTCGCAGATACGCAGTATTTT. The chain combines TRBV7-3 with TRBJ2-3; 16 positions agree with TRBD2. CDR3 length equals 18 residues. In germline, CDR1 is SGHTA, CDR2 FQGTGA. With V trimmed by 4 bases and J by 4 bases, 8 bases remained unmatched.